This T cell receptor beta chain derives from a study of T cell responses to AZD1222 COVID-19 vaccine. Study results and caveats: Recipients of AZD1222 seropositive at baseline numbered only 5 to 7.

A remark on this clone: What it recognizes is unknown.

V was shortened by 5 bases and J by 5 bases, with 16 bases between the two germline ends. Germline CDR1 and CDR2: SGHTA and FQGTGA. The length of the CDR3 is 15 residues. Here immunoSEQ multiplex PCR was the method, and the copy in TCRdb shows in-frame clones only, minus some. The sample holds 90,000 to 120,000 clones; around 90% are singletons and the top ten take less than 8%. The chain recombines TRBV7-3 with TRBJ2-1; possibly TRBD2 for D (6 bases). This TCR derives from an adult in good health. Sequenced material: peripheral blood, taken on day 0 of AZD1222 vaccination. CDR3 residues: CASSPTRDGNNEQFF. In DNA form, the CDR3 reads TGTGCCAGCAGCCCCACGCGGGATGGGAACAATGAGCAGTTCTTC.